Here is one T cell receptor (beta chain) with its context. TCRdb keeps only in-frame clones here, not all; method: immunoSEQ multiplex PCR. The sample includes about 86,000 clones, 88% of them seen just once. The data stem from a study of identifying expanded T cells in peripheral blood. This CDR3 is 17 amino acids long. The chain is built from TRBV21-1 and TRBJ2-1; TRBD2, the table's D call, was not compared with the DNA. TRBV21-1 constitutes a pseudogene. The origin of this receptor is a person aged 18-69 years in good health. Source material: blood. DNA for the CDR3: TGTGCCAGCAGCAAATCGGGGCCAGGGAGGTCCTACAATGAGCAGTTCTTC. Its translation is CASSKSGPGRSYNEQFF.